This T cell receptor (beta chain) emerged from a study of OX40 agonist ivuxolimab in advanced cancers. Findings and caveats of the study: Both CD4+ and CD8+ T cell populations in blood had undergone clonal expansion by week 6 at 0.1 to 3.0 mg/kg. Relative to CD4+ cells, CD8+ T cells on average had more expanded clones. Some nonresponders additionally presented with little normalized T-cell clonal expansion.

In its sample, this clone was seen a few times. Its antigen is still unknown. The V end was cut by 0 bases, the J end by 1 base, with 6 bases between. The CDR3 has 14 amino acids. Germline CDR1 is LNHNV and CDR2 is YYDKDF (reference sequence). Sequencing was performed with immunoSEQ multiplex PCR; in TCRdb, only in-frame clones are kept and a portion is missing. The data contain 70,000 to 95,000 clones, approximately 83% of them singletons. Sequencing was performed on CD4+ or CD8+ T cells sorted from blood, taken in a trial of the OX40 agonist ivuxolimab. The sequence was collected from an adult with an advanced solid tumor such as melanoma, head and neck, liver or kidney cancer. The rearrangement links TRBV15 to TRBJ1-1; D unclear. CDR3 residues: CATSRDRTNTEAFF. In nucleotides, the CDR3 is TGTGCCACCAGCAGAGATCGAACGAACACTGAAGCTTTCTTT.